This T cell receptor beta chain is from a study of blood T cell repertoires in COVID-19. Turning to the study itself: Nucleic acid was either cDNA or gDNA, and it came from T cells, B-cell-depleted T cells, or PBMCs.

The method was immunoSEQ multiplex PCR; TCRdb's version includes in-frame clones alone and lacks a portion of them. The sample lists a few hundred thousand clones, 80% to 90% seen once, with approximately 3.3% in the top ten. A single count supports this clone. The ends were cut back, 3 bases at V and 7 bases at J, with 10 bases in the middle. Germline lookup yields CDR1 MNHNS and CDR2 SASEGT. CDR3 length: 12 residues. The sequencing input was peripheral blood. The chain combines TRBV6-1 with TRBJ2-7; D might be TRBD2 (5 bases). This receptor was identified in a woman aged 40 to 50 with acute or convalescent COVID-19. CDR3 in DNA: TGTGCCAGCAGTGAGTCGGGGTGGGAGCAGTACGTC. Its protein is CASSESGWEQYV.